The entry below describes one T cell receptor beta chain. The germline gene is not matched at one end of the junction; a read error may be the cause. Using its own MiXCR run on the PCR reads, TCRdb lists one record per CDR3 protein. The data show some 20,000 distinct CDR3 sequences, roughly 46% seen once. Germline V gene sequence: CDR1 MNHEY, CDR2 SMNVEV (reference sequence). CDR3 length equals 17 residues. The patients had localized lung adenocarcinoma, a non-small cell subtype. This entry is derived from a study of CD4 and CD8 cells across lung adenocarcinoma regions. The clonotype originates from a male donor with lung adenocarcinoma. The CD4 and CD8 labels of this study may be unreliable. Sequencing was carried out using CD4+ T cells from the margin of a lung tumor. The chain combines TRBV27 with TRBJ2-5, with a weak D call TRBD2 (6 bases). The CDR3 DNA follows: TGTGCCAGCAGTGCGGGGCGACGAGCCCGTGAGCCAGAGACGCAGTACTTC. Protein product: CASSAGRRAREPETQYF.